These 23 T cell receptor beta chains share one sample of origin, sequenced in a study of T-cell memory formation after mild COVID-19. TCRdb reprocessed the 5' RACE reads with MiXCR, giving one entry per CDR3 protein. The profile covers just over 300,000 distinct CDR3 sequences, with approximately 19% appearing a single time and roughly 21% taken by the ten largest. Sample: PBMCs or a T cell subset sorted from them (not recorded which). These receptors all come from a young man who had mild COVID-19 (a few samples of this study predate the infection). Cell type and time point are not known.

The chain employs TRBV24-1 and TRBJ1-5, with 8 nucleotides matching TRBD1. The CDR3 loop spans 15 amino acids. V shed 4 bases and J 7 bases; nucleotides not matched to a gene: 8. Germline CDR1 KGHDR, CDR2 SFDVKD. The CDR3 region has the DNA TGTGCCACCAGTGAAGGCCAGGGGGCAAGGCAGCCCCAGCATTTT. Its translation: CATSEGQGARQPQHF.

This clonotype was detected ten times or more. The gene calls are TRBV29-1 and TRBJ1-1; weak D call: TRBD1 (5 bases). Between the trimmed V and J ends, which lost 4 bases and 0 bases, there was a span of 9 bases. Germline values: CDR1 SQVTM, CDR2 ANQGSEA. The CDR3 runs 13 residues. The CDR3 here is CSVGTLLNTEAFF. The CDR3 DNA is TGCAGCGTTGGGACACTCTTGAACACTGAAGCTTTCTTT. Filled out from reference TRBV29-1 and TRBJ1-1, the complete variable domain reads SAVISQKPSRDICQRGTSLTIQCQVDSQVTMMFWYRQQPGQSLTLIATANQGSEATYESGFVIDKFPISRPNLTFSTLTVSNMSPEDSSIYLCSVGTLLNTEAFFGQGTRLTVV.

This clonotype was observed a handful of times. The rearrangement joins TRBV6-2 or TRBV6-3 to TRBJ2-2; no reliable D call. CDR1 is MNHEY and CDR2 is SVGEGT in the germline V gene. V was pared by 2 bases and J by 3 bases, with 4 bases between. This CDR3 comprises 13 residues. The CDR3 DNA is TGTGCCAGCAGTTACGAGTACACCGGGGAGCTGTTTTTT. The encoded protein is CASSYEYTGELFF.

There are a few counts of this clonotype. The J gene is TRBJ1-1, the V gene TRBV6-5; 7 bases agree with TRBD1. Per germline, CDR1 MNHEY and CDR2 SVGAGI. CDR3 size: 16 residues. Trimming at V came to 0 bases and at J to 5 bases, leaving 9 bases not matched to a gene. This CDR3 is CASSYSGTVRRTEAFF. The CDR3 nucleotides are TGTGCCAGCAGTTACTCAGGGACAGTAAGAAGGACTGAAGCTTTCTTT.

This clonotype was observed a handful of times. The CDR3: CASSHSETQYF. CDR3 coding DNA: TGTGCCAGCAGCCACAGCGAGACCCAGTACTTC. This chain links TRBV3-1 with TRBJ2-5; no clear D gene. Trimming removed 3 bases at V and 5 bases at J, with 4 bases between. CDR3 length: 11 amino acids. Germline V gene data show CDR1 as LGHDT and CDR2 as YNNKEL (reference sequence).

This clonotype turned up a few times. V usage is TRBV7-8 and J usage is TRBJ2-1, with 10 bases lining up with TRBD2. This CDR3 has 17 residues. Germline V gives CDR1 SGHVS, CDR2 FQNEAQ. Unmatched junction bases numbered 16, after V lost 5 bases and J lost 9 bases. The CDR3 nucleotides are TGTGCCAGCAGCCCCCTGGGTAGCGGGGGGACCGCGGGTGAGCAGTTCTTC. Amino acid sequence: CASSPLGSGGTAGEQFF.

The CDR3 loop is CASSQLEGEQYF. For the CDR3, the DNA is TGTGCCAGCAGCCAACTAGAGGGCGAGCAGTACTTC. This rearrangement joins TRBV4-2 to TRBJ2-7; a possible D gene is TRBD2 (5 bases). The CDR3 is 12 residues long. Trimming pared 2 bases from V and 6 bases from J, leaving 8 bases between. Germline V CDR1 and CDR2: LGHNA, YNFKEQ.

This clonotype was counted only a few times. The chain has TRBV20-1 and TRBJ2-7; 9 nucleotides agree with TRBD1. This CDR3 region has 15 residues. J gave up 0 bases and V 6 bases, and 9 bases lay outside the gene matches. Germline V gene sequence: CDR1 DFQATT, CDR2 SNEGSKA (reference sequence). This CDR3 reads CSATPGQGFSYEQYF. DNA of the CDR3: TGCAGTGCAACGCCGGGACAGGGCTTCTCCTACGAGCAGTACTTC.

This clonotype was observed a few times. V usage is TRBV7-2 and J usage is TRBJ2-3, with D perhaps TRBD2 (6 bases). Trimming removed 6 bases at V and 1 base at J, with 11 bases between. This CDR3 region has 14 residues. Germline values: CDR1 SGHTA, CDR2 FQGNSA. The CDR3 reads CASSRVAGTDTQYF. In DNA form, the CDR3 reads TGTGCCAGCAGTCGCGTAGCGGGCACAGATACGCAGTATTTT. Filled out from reference TRBV7-2 and TRBJ2-3, the complete variable domain reads GAGVSQSPSNKVTEKGKDVELRCDPISGHTALYWYRQSLGQGLEFLIYFQGNSAPDKSGLPSDRFSAERTGGSVSTLTIQRTQQEDSAVYLCASSRVAGTDTQYFGPGTRLTVL.

The sample holds a few counts of this clonotype. The chain has TRBV7-9 and TRBJ1-1, with 7 bases matching TRBD1. The CDR3 consists of 14 residues. CDR1 and CDR2 from the germline V gene are SEHNR and FQNEAQ (reference sequence). V lost 4 bases to trimming and J lost 3 bases; unmatched junction nucleotides: 5. The CDR3 sequence: CASSSTGSDTEAFF. CDR3 bases: TGTGCCAGCAGCTCGACAGGGTCAGACACTGAAGCTTTCTTT.

This clonotype was observed a single time. J is TRBJ1-5 and V is TRBV29-1; D ambiguous. The germline CDR1 and CDR2 sequences are SQVTM and ANQGSEA. Trimming shortened V by 1 base and J by 7 bases, and 17 bases separated the two germline ends. CDR3 length: 15 residues. This CDR3 is CSVEVGPTAGQPQHF. The CDR3 DNA reads as TGCAGCGTTGAAGTGGGTCCGACCGCGGGCCAGCCCCAGCATTTT.

This rearrangement joins TRBV6-5 to TRBJ2-3; perhaps TRBD2 as D (6 bases). This CDR3 has 13 amino acids. The germline V gene has CDR1 MNHEY and CDR2 SVGAGI. V was shortened by 0 bases and J by 8 bases, with 9 bases between the two germline ends. CDR3 protein: CASSYSLGGTQYF. The CDR3, as DNA: TGTGCCAGCAGTTACTCGCTGGGAGGTACGCAGTATTTT.

This clonotype has more than one count but fewer than ten. The V gene is TRBV5-5, the J gene TRBJ2-6; 8 bases are shared with TRBD1. CDR1 SGHKS and CDR2 YYEKEE come from the germline V gene (reference sequence). With V trimmed by 6 bases and J by 10 bases, 9 bases remained unmatched. This CDR3 has 14 amino acids. The CDR3 DNA sequence: TGTGCCAGCACCGTAACCGGGACAGGAAACGTCCTGACTTTC. Residues: CASTVTGTGNVLTF.

This clonotype has a count of ten or more. The J gene is TRBJ2-7, the V gene TRBV9; the D gene is possibly TRBD1 (5 bases). Germline V CDR1 and CDR2: SGDLS, YYNGEE. V gave up 0 bases and J gave up 7 bases, with 8 bases separating them. The CDR3 loop spans 12 amino acids. CDR3 loop: CASSVGAGEQYF. CDR3 nucleotides: TGTGCCAGCAGCGTAGGGGCAGGGGAGCAGTACTTC.

This clonotype was counted many times. The rearrangement joins TRBV11-2 to TRBJ2-7; a weak D match, TRBD1 (6 bases). The CDR3 extends over 15 amino acids. The V end was cut by 0 bases, the J end by 7 bases, with 16 bases between. Germline values: CDR1 SGHAT, CDR2 FQNNGV. CDR3 DNA: TGTGCCAGCAGCTTAGACCTTTTACAGGGCCTGGAGCAGTACTTC. Amino acid sequence: CASSLDLLQGLEQYF.

The gene calls are TRBV6-2 or TRBV6-3 and TRBJ2-7; 7 positions agree with TRBD1. Germline values: CDR1 MNHEY, CDR2 SVGEGT. The CDR3 covers 15 residues. V was clipped by 0 bases and J by 3 bases; unmatched bases: 5. CDR3 DNA: TGTGCCAGCAGTTACTCGTTGGGACAGTTCTACGAGCAGTACTTC. It specifies CASSYSLGQFYEQYF.

This chain joins TRBV5-1 and TRBJ2-7, with 7 nucleotides matching TRBD1. This CDR3 comprises 15 residues. CDR1 SGHRS and CDR2 YFSETQ come from the germline V gene. V shed 1 base and J 1 base; nucleotides not matched to a gene: 5. The CDR3 is CASSLTHRGSYEQYF. CDR3 sequence (DNA): TGCGCCAGCAGCTTGACTCACAGGGGATCCTACGAGCAGTACTTC.

This clonotype has a handful of counts. The chain is built from TRBV6-5 and TRBJ2-7; the D is unclear. The CDR3 contains 14 residues. Per germline, CDR1 MNHEY and CDR2 SVGAGI. Trimming took 0 bases from V and 2 from J, leaving 8 bases between them. The CDR3 sequence is CASSYSNTAYEQYF. The DNA of the CDR3 is TGTGCCAGCAGTTACTCGAACACAGCCTACGAGCAGTACTTC.

In its sample, this clonotype ranks as medium-sized. The chain combines TRBV3-1 with TRBJ2-3, with TRBD1 as a possible D gene (9 bases). The CDR3 covers 22 residues. CDR1 is LGHDT, CDR2 YNNKEL, per germline (reference sequence). Trimming stripped 2 bases from V and 2 bases from J, with 32 bases between. CDR3 protein: CASSQLTWEGQGLAGSTDTQYF. DNA of the CDR3: TGTGCCAGCAGCCAACTAACTTGGGAGGGACAGGGCTTAGCGGGGTCCACAGATACGCAGTATTTT.

The rearrangement links TRBV10-2 to TRBJ1-1; 8 nucleotides line up with TRBD1. This CDR3 contains 13 residues. The V gene end was trimmed by 0 bases and the J gene end by 10 bases; junction bases not matched to a gene: 4. Germline V lookup: CDR1 WSHSY, CDR2 SAAADI. DNA for the CDR3: TGCGCCAGCAGTGAGTCGGCAGGGGGCAGAGCTTTCTTT. Protein: CASSESAGGRAFF.

The rearrangement joins TRBV4-3 to TRBJ2-3; D is possibly TRBD1 (5 bases). Looked up from germline, CDR1 is LGHNA and CDR2 is YSLEER. The V and J ends lost 0 bases and 0 bases respectively, with 7 bases between them. This CDR3 is 15 amino acids long. CDR3: CASSQEQGSTDTQYF. DNA of the CDR3: TGCGCCAGCAGCCAAGAGCAGGGTAGCACAGATACGCAGTATTTT.

The table lists this clonotype with a few counts. V is TRBV11-2 and J is TRBJ2-5, with D possibly TRBD2 on 5 matching bases. The V and J ends lost 2 bases and 5 bases respectively, with 15 bases between them. CDR1 is SGHAT, CDR2 FQNNGV, per germline. This CDR3 is built from 15 residues. CDR3 bases: TGTGCCAGCAGCTTACTATTTGGCGGGCCGGAGACCCAGTACTTC. This encodes CASSLLFGGPETQYF. Variable domain in full (rest from reference TRBV11-2 and TRBJ2-5): EAGVAQSPRYKIIEKRQSVAFWCNPISGHATLYWYQQILGQGPKLLIQFQNNGVVDDSQLPKDRFSAERLKGVDSTLKIQPAKLEDSAVYLCASSLLFGGPETQYFGPGTRLLVL.

The chain recombines TRBV6-4 with TRBJ1-5; D is possibly TRBD1 (6 bases). The V and J ends lost 3 bases and 6 bases respectively, with 9 bases between them. Per germline, CDR1 MRHNA and CDR2 SNTAGT. CDR3 length: 13 residues. The CDR3 DNA follows: TGTGCCAGCAGTGAGGGGGCGGGTCAGCCCCAGCATTTT. Translating it yields CASSEGAGQPQHF.